This T cell receptor (beta chain) comes out of a study of T cells in Graves' hyperthyroidism and ophthalmopathy. CDR1 is SQVTM and CDR2 is ANQGSEA in the germline V gene. The CDR3 extends over 12 amino acids. Trimming left V 7 bases short and J 5 bases short, with 15 bases between. Researchers amplified the TCR beta CDR3 regions from RNA transcripts. In the first-round RT-PCR of the TCR CDR3, the HTBI primer set was used. From the multiplex PCR reads, TCRdb called clonotypes with MiXCR, one entry per CDR3 protein. The sample carries under 70,000 distinct CDR3 sequences, approximately 57% recorded once.

This receptor was obtained from a woman aged 55-75 years with Graves' ophthalmopathy. The rearrangement uses TRBV29-1 and TRBJ2-7, with unresolved D. The source material was blood. As DNA, the CDR3 is TGCAGCGGTACTACCATTGGAGACGAGCAGTACTTC. Translating gives CSGTTIGDEQYF.